This note documents a single TCR beta chain sequence. The data were produced by immunoSEQ multiplex PCR, yet TCRdb's version contains in-frame clones alone and is incomplete. Among about 10,000 clones listed, roughly three quarters were seen once. Germline V gives CDR1 SGHRS, CDR2 YFSETQ. The germline V and J ends were trimmed by 2 bases and 5 bases, with 8 bases remaining between them. CDR3 size: 13 residues. Checkpoint therapy with ipilimumab 1 mg/kg began 14 to 28 days after transplant. Patients received nivolumab 3 mg/kg at weeks 1, 4, 7, 10, then fortnightly to week 26. This entry is derived from a study of ipilimumab plus nivolumab after autologous stem cell transplantation. Study-wide context: Patients received a median of roughly five ipilimumab and 8 nivolumab doses. Myeloma cases were transplant-naive high-risk or relapsed within 3 years post first autologous transplant.

This sequence was found in a female donor with multiple myeloma. Sequences were derived from PBMCs, sampled in a trial of ipilimumab plus nivolumab as post-transplant consolidation. This sequence joins TRBV5-1 and TRBJ1-5; D uncertain. Here the CDR3 reads CASSFLADQPQHF. In nucleotides, the CDR3 is TGCGCCAGCAGCTTCTTGGCGGATCAGCCCCAGCATTTT. Filled out from reference TRBV5-1 and TRBJ1-5, the complete variable domain reads KAGVTQTPRYLIKTRGQQVTLSCSPISGHRSVSWYQQTPGQGLQFLFEYFSETQRNKGNFPGRFSGRQFSNSRSEMNVSTLELGDSALYLCASSFLADQPQHFGDGTRLSIL.